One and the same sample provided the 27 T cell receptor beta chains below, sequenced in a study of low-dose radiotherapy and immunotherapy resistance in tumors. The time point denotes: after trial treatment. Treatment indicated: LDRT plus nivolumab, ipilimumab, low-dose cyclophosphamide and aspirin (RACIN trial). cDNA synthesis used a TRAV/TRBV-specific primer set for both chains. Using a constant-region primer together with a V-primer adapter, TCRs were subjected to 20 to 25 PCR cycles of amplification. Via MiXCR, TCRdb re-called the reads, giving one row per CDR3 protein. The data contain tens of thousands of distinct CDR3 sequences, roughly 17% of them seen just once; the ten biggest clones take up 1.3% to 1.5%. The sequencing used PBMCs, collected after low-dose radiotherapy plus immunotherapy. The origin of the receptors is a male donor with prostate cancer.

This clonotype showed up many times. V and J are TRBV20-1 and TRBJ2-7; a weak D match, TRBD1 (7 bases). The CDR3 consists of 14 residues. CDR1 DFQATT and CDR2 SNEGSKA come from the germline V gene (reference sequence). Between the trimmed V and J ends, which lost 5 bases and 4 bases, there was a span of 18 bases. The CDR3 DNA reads TGCAGTGCTGAAGGCGGGGACAGCCTATACGAGCAGTACTTC. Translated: CSAEGGDSLYEQYF.

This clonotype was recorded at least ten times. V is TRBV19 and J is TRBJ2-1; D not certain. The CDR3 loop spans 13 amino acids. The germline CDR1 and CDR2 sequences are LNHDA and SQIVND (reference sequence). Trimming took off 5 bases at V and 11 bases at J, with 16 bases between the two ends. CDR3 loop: CASSAAAASKQFF. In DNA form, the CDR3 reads TGTGCCAGTAGTGCAGCCGCAGCGTCAAAGCAGTTCTTC.

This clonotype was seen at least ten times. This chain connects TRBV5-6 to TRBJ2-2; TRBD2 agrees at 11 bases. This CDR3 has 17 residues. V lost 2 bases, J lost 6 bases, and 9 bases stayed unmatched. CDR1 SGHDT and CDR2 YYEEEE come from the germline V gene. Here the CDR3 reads CASSFLTSGSRAGELFF. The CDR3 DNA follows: TGTGCCAGCAGCTTCCTAACTAGCGGGAGTCGGGCCGGGGAGCTGTTTTTT.

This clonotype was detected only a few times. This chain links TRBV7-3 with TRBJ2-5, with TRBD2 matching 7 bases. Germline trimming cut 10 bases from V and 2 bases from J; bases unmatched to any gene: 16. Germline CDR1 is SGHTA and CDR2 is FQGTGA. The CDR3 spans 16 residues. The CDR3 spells CATRMPSGPLQETQYF. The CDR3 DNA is TGTGCCACCAGGATGCCTAGCGGACCACTACAAGAGACCCAGTACTTC.

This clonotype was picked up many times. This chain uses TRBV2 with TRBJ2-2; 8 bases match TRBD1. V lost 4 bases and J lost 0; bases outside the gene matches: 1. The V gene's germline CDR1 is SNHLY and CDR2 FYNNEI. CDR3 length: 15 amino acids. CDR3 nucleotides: TGTGCCAGCAGTGGACAGGGGCCGAACACCGGGGAGCTGTTTTTT. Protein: CASSGQGPNTGELFF.

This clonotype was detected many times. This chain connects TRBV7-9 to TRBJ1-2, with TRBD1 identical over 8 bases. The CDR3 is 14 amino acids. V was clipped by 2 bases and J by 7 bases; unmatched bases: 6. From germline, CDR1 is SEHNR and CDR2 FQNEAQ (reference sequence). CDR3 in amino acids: CASSLMQGAFGYTF. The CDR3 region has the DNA TGTGCCAGCAGCTTAATGCAGGGGGCCTTTGGCTACACCTTC.

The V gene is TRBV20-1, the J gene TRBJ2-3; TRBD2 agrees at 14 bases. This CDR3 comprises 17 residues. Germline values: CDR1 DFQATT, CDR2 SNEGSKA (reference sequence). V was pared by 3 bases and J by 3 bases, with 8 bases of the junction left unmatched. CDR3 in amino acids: CSASWGLAGVETDTQYF. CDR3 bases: TGCAGTGCTAGTTGGGGACTAGCGGGAGTGGAGACAGATACGCAGTATTTT.

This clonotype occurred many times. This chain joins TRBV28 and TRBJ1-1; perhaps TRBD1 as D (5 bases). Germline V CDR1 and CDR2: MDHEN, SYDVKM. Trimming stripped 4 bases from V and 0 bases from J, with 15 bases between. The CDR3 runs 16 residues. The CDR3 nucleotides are TGTGCCAGCAGTTCCCCCGGGACGAATATGAACACTGAAGCTTTCTTT. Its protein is CASSSPGTNMNTEAFF. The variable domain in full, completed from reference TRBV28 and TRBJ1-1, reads DVKVTQSSRYLVKRTGEKVFLECVQDMDHENMFWYRQDPGLGLRLIYFSYDVKMKEKGDIPEGYSVSREKKERFSLILESASTNQTSMYLCASSSPGTNMNTEAFFGQGTRLTVV.

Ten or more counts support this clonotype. The CDR3 bases are TGTGCCAGCAGTCCCTTTGCGGGTGGGGAGACCCAGTACTTC. Translating it yields CASSPFAGGETQYF. The chain links TRBV2 to TRBJ2-5; tentatively, D is TRBD2 (5 bases). Trimming removed 5 bases at V and 5 bases at J, with 15 bases between. The CDR3 runs 14 residues. Per germline, CDR1 SNHLY and CDR2 FYNNEI.

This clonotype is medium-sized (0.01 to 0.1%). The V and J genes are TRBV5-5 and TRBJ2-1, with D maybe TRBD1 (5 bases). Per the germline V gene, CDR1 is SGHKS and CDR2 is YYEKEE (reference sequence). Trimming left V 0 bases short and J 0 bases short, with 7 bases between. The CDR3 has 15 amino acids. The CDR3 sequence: CASSLVGDSYNEQFF. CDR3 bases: TGTGCCAGCAGCTTGGTAGGGGACTCCTACAATGAGCAGTTCTTC.

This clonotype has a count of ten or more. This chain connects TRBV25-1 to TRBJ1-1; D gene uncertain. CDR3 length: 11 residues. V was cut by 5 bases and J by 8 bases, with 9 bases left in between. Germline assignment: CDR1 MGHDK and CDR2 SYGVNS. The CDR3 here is CASSNLNEAFF. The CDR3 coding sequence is TGTGCCAGCAGTAACCTGAACGAAGCTTTCTTT.

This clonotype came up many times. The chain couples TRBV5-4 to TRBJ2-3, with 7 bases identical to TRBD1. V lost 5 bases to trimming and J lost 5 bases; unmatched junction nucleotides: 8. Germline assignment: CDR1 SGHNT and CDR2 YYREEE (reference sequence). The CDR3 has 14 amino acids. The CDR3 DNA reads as TGTGCCAGCAGACAACAGGGGTTAGAAGATACGCAGTATTTT. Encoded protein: CASRQQGLEDTQYF.

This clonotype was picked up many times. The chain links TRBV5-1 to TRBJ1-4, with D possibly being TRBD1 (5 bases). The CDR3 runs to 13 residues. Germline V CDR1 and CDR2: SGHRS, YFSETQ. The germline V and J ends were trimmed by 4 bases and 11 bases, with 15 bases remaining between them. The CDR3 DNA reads TGCGCCAGCAGCCGCGACGTTGGGGGGAAACTGTTTTTT. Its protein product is CASSRDVGGKLFF.

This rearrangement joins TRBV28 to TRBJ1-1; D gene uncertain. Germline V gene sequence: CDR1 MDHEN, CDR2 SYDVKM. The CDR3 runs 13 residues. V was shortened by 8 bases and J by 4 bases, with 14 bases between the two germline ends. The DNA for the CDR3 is TGTGCCAGCTCATCTCGTTGGGGCACTGAAGCTTTCTTT. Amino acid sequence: CASSSRWGTEAFF.

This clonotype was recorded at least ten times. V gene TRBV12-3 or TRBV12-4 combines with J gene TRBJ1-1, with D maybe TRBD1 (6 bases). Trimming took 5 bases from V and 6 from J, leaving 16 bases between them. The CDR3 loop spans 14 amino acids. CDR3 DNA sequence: TGTGCCAGCAGTGCCCGGGGGCAGGGCGCTGAAGCTTTCTTT. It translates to CASSARGQGAEAFF.

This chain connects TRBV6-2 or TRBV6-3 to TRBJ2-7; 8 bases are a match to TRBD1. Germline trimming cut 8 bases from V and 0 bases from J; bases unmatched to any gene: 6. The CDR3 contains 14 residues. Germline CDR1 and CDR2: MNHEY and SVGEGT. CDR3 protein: CASRWDRSSYEQYF. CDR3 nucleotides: TGTGCCAGCCGCTGGGACAGGAGCTCCTACGAGCAGTACTTC.

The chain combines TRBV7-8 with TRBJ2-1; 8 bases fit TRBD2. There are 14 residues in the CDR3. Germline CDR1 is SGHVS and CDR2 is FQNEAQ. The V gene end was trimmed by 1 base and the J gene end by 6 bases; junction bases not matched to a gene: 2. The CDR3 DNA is TGTGCCAGCAGCTTAGGGACTAGCCTCAATGAGCAGTTCTTC. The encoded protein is CASSLGTSLNEQFF.

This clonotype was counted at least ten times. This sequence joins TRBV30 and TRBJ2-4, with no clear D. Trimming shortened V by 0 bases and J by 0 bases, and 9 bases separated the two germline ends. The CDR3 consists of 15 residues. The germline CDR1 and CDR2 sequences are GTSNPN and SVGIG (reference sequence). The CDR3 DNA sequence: TGTGCCTGGAGTGTTGACTCTGGAGCCAAAAACATTCAGTACTTC. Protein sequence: CAWSVDSGAKNIQYF.

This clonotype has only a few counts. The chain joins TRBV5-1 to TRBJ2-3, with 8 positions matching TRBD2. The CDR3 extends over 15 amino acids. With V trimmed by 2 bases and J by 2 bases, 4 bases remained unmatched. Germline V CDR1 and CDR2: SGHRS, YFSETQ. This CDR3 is CASSFGGGNTDTQYF. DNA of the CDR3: TGCGCCAGCAGCTTCGGCGGGGGGAACACAGATACGCAGTATTTT.

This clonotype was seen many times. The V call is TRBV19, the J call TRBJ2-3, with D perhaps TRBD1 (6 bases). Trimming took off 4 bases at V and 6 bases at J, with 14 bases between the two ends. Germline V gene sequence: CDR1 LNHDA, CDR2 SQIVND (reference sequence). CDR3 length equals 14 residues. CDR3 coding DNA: TGTGCCAGTAGTACCCGGGACACCCTCGATACGCAGTATTTT. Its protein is CASSTRDTLDTQYF.

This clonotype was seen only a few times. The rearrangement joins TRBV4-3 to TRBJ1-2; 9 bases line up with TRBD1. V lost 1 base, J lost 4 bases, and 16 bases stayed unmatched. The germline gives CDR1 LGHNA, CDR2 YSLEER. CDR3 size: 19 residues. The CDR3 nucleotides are TGCGCCAGCAGCCAAGGAACCGCGCATGCGACAGGGGGGTCCTATGGCTACACCTTC. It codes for CASSQGTAHATGGSYGYTF.

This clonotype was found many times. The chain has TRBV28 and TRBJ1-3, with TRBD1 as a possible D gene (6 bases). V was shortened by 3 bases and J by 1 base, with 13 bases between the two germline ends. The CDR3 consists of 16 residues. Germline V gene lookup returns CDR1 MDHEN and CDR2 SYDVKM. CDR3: CASSFSGTHSGNTIYF. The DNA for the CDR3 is TGTGCCAGCAGTTTCTCCGGGACACATTCTGGAAACACCATATATTTT. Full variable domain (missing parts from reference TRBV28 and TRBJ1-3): DVKVTQSSRYLVKRTGEKVFLECVQDMDHENMFWYRQDPGLGLRLIYFSYDVKMKEKGDIPEGYSVSREKKERFSLILESASTNQTSMYLCASSFSGTHSGNTIYFGEGSWLTVV.

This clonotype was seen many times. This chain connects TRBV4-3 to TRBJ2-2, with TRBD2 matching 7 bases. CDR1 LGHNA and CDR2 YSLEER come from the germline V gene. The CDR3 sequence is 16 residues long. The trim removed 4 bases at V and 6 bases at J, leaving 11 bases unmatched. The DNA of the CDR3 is TGCGCCAGCAGCCCTGCGGGTGGGAGGGCGTCCGGGGAGCTGTTTTTT. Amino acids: CASSPAGGRASGELFF.

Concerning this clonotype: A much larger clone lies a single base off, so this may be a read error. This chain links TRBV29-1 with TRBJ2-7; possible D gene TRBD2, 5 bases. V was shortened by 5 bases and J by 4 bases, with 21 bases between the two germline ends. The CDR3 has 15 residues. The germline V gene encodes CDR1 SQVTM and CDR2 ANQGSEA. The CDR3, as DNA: TGCAGCGTTTCGGGATCCTCCCAATGCTTATACGAGCAGTACTTC. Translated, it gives CSVSGSSQCLYEQYF.

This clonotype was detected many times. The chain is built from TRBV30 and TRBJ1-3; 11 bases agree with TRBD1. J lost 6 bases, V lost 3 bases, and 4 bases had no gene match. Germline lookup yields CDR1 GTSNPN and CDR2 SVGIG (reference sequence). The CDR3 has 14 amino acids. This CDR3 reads CAWSKGQGVNTIYF. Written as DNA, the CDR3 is TGTGCCTGGAGCAAGGGACAGGGGGTAAACACCATATATTTT.

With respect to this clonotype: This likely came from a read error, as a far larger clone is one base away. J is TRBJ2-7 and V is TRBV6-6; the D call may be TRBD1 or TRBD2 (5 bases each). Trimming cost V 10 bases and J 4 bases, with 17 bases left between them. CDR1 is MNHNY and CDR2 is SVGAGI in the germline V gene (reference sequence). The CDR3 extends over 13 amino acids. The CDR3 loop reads CATHLSGRYEQYF. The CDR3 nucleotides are TGTGCCACTCACCTGTCGGGGCGGTACGAGCAGTACTTC.

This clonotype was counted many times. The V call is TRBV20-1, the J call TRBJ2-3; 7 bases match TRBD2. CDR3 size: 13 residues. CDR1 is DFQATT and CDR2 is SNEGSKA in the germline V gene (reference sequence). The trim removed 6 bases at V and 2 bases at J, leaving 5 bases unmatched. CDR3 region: CSADAGDTDTQYF. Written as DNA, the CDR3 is TGCAGTGCCGATGCGGGAGACACAGATACGCAGTATTTT.